This note documents a single TCR beta chain sequence. How the authors handled the data: From reference gene primer amplification, estimates of nucleated cell counts were derived. Here immunoSEQ multiplex PCR was the method, and the copy in TCRdb shows in-frame clones only, minus some. That table supplies the V and J calls and clone size; D and trimming were determined from the DNA. The sample has around 80,000 clones, approximately 84% seen once. The data derive from a study of blood T cell repertoires in COVID-19. V was cut by 3 bases and J by 6 bases, with 12 bases left in between. Looked up from germline, CDR1 is ENHRY and CDR2 is SYGVKD. The CDR3 is 13 residues long.

This TCR was sampled from a man aged 50-59 years with COVID-19, enrolled during active disease. V and J are TRBV10-3 and TRBJ2-7, with a tentative D call TRBD1 (6 bases). The specimen was peripheral blood. The CDR3 is CAISEGQIIEQYF. The CDR3 DNA sequence: TGTGCCATCAGTGAAGGACAGATTATCGAGCAGTACTTC.